The text below deals with one T cell receptor (beta chain). Original analysis: How many nucleated cells were present was estimated from reference gene primer amplification. Sequenced by immunoSEQ multiplex PCR; TCRdb stores in-frame clones only, minus some. The DNA was the basis for D and trimming; V, J and clone size are from that table. The sample records about 200,000 clones, around 82% being singletons. The sample belongs to a study of blood T cell repertoires in COVID-19. Study-wide background: Italy, Spain and the United States were the sources of the convalescent and acute COVID-19 samples. Sources were T cells, B-cell-depleted T cells, or PBMCs; the material itself was cDNA or gDNA.

V shed 11 bases and J 0 bases; nucleotides not matched to a gene: 11. The CDR3 consists of 15 residues. The germline V gene encodes CDR1 LNHDA and CDR2 SQIVND (reference sequence). This chain joins TRBV19 and TRBJ2-7; 9 bases are a match to TRBD2. Sequencing was carried out using peripheral blood. This receptor was taken from a human donor in a cohort sampled during active COVID-19. Here the CDR3 reads CACTQRLAASYEQYF. The CDR3 DNA reads as TGTGCCTGCACCCAGAGACTAGCGGCCTCCTACGAGCAGTACTTC.